The T cell receptor (beta chain) described here comes from a study of vaccination and CD4 T cells after COVID-19. The study's findings and limits: Within the convalescent patients, spike mono-reactivity was found in 304 of 307 vaccine-specific clones.

Sequence data for DNA of cultured CD4+ T cells were generated by the Oncomine TCR Beta short-read assay. Via MiXCR, TCRdb re-called the PCR reads, giving one row per CDR3 protein. The table lists 10,000 to 13,000 distinct CDR3 sequences, roughly 41% of them singletons, with approximately 10% in the top ten. The CDR3 has 16 amino acids. The germline V gene encodes CDR1 KGHDR and CDR2 SFDVKD. V shed 4 bases, J shed 2 bases, and the junction held 6 bases outside the gene matches. The treatment was: approximately nine-day PBMC culture with coronavirus spike peptide pools or control peptides (ViraFEST assay). ViraFEST relied on peptide pools to expand antigen-specific T cells; the TCRs were sequenced afterward. PCR positivity was dated March to December 2020, before US Alpha, Beta and Delta variants. Concerning this clonotype: Its antigen is unknown.

This sequence originates from a human donor who had recovered from COVID-19. The gene calls are TRBV24-1 and TRBJ2-1, with 8 positions matching TRBD1. The sample consisted of CD4+ T cells from blood, cultured in vitro, taken after SARS-CoV-2 vaccination. The CDR3 bases are TGTGCCACCAGTGACCGAACAGGGGGAGCCTACAATGAGCAGTTCTTC. Protein product: CATSDRTGGAYNEQFF.